The 2 T cell receptor beta chains in this list originate from one sample, sequenced in a study of T cells in Graves' hyperthyroidism and ophthalmopathy. The CDR3 regions of TCR beta were amplified from RNA transcripts. Carried out on the TCR CDR3, a first-round RT-PCR used the HTBI primer set. TCRdb passed the multiplex PCR reads through MiXCR, listing each CDR3 protein once. The data contain fewer than 800,000 distinct CDR3 sequences, around 15% of them singletons. Source material: blood. These receptors were taken from a man aged 18 to 35 with Graves' hyperthyroidism.

This clonotype has a count of ten or more. The CDR3 here is CASSGLDSYEQYF. The CDR3 DNA follows: TGTGCCAGCAGCGGACTAGACTCCTACGAGCAGTACTTC. The rearrangement uses TRBV28 and TRBJ2-7, with 7 bases aligning to TRBD2. After removal of 6 bases from V and 0 bases from J, the junction contained 2 bases not matched to a gene. CDR1 MDHEN and CDR2 SYDVKM come from the germline V gene. The CDR3 consists of 13 residues.

V usage is TRBV7-9 and J usage is TRBJ1-1; tentatively, D is TRBD1 (6 bases). CDR3 length: 16 residues. CDR1 and CDR2 (germline): SEHNR, FQNEAQ (reference sequence). V was pared by 5 bases and J by 1 base, with 17 bases between. The CDR3 coding sequence is TGTGCCAGCAGCCGGGGAGGAGGGGGGAAGAACACTGAAGCTTTCTTT. Translated, it gives CASSRGGGGKNTEAFF.